Listed below are T cell receptor beta chains from one sample, sequenced in a study of identical twins. One entry per CDR3 protein results from TCRdb running MiXCR on the 5' RACE reads. The top ten hold 3.6% of the sample, which has hundreds of thousands of distinct CDR3 sequences, 5.5% to 7% seen once. These records were also assigned to another study, of yellow fever vaccine responses in identical twins.

Material for sequencing was memory (CD45RO+) T cells sorted from blood. All receptors come from a woman under 30 in good health. The conserved cysteine and the conserved F or W are not part of the CDR3 here. Each record gives: V gene, clone size, CDR3 length, CDR3 protein. Some rows mark clone size as missing; the rest say once, few, many or name a class of expanded clone.

>TRBV5-5|few|11
ASSPTVGNTIY
>TRBV4-1|many|14
ASSQDSGLTYNEQF
>TRBV12-3/TRBV12-4|many|9
ASSDLGGYT
>TRBV12-3/TRBV12-4|many|9
ASGLGGEQY
>TRBV5-1|many|13
ASSYGDRENEKLF
>TRBV29-1|many|13
SVRDRQSSYNEQF
>TRBV5-1|many|14
ASSWKTGANTGELF
>TRBV6-5|NA|13
ASSYSGTSGNEQY
>TRBV2|NA|16
ASSGTQGAFLGASVLT
>TRBV6-5|NA|15
ASSYRVGQGDNQPQH
>TRBV7-9|NA|12
ASSWDGVGETQY
>TRBV20-1|few|13
SATGTSGREYEQY
>TRBV20-1|NA|14
SASPPRLRFTDTQY
>TRBV3-1|many|12
ASSQGGYYNEQF
>TRBV5-1|few|13
ASSTPGDTLDEQF
>TRBV6-5|many|10
ASSIKGAEAF
>TRBV27|NA|11
ASKRTGQETQY
>TRBV5-1|few|13
ASKVTPLANYGYT
>TRBV6-1|NA|16
ASSGAAGLAASSYEQY
>TRBV28|NA|14
ASSLLGTGFFYGYT
>TRBV5-1|many|11
ASRQTGWETQY
>TRBV20-1|few|10
SARDQTEKLF
>TRBV7-9|NA|12
ASSLEEGNEKLF
>TRBV27|few|14
ASSRTSGRPVYEQY
>TRBV20-1|NA|11
SARDGGLDTQY
>TRBV11-1|many|13
ASSLRSSAPGELF
>TRBV29-1|few|10
SVQQGLFGAF
>TRBV11-1|many|16
ASSSPGLAGGSTDTQY
>TRBV20-1|many|11
MMNSGGYNEQF
>TRBV7-9|few|12
ASRGTGQTGELF
>TRBV20-1|NA|10
SARDWGRGYT
>TRBV29-1|few|10
SVRTANSPLH
>TRBV7-9|few|11
ASSLLGNYGYT
>TRBV27|few|13
ASRSLADNTGELF
>TRBV29-1|few|12
SVEVLQGEYGYT
>TRBV20-1|few|11
SARPSGANVLT
>TRBV6-5|many|10
ASSPPAGEQY
>TRBV25-1|NA|10
ASRQGDYGYT
>TRBV13|NA|14
ASSLRTSGSPDTQY
>TRBV4-1|few|15
ASSLLSLAGITDTQY
>TRBV5-1|NA|13
ASSLAGTGQETQY
>TRBV14|NA|14
ASSQSRQGRTETQY
>TRBV11-1|few|16
ASRKPLRTGGNTGELF
>TRBV20-1|few|13
SATPFLAGNTEAF
>TRBV10-3|NA|12
AISTTGVQDTQY
>TRBV5-1|many|10
ASGLGTGELF
>TRBV3-1|few|14
ASSQDWTSEHNEQF
>TRBV14|many|14
ASSQDEAGLNTEAF